Each of the 22 T cell receptor beta chains below was sequenced from the same sample in a study of CD8 T cells in Susac syndrome. It was with random hexamers that roughly 0.45 to 1 ug RNA was reverse transcribed. TCRdb reanalysed the immunoSEQ multiplex PCR reads using MiXCR and keeps one entry per CDR3 protein. The sample shows about 130,000 distinct CDR3 sequences, approximately 93% of them seen only once. Sequenced material: CD8+ T cells from PBMCs. Receptors originate from a human donor with multiple sclerosis.

A single count supports this clonotype. The J gene is TRBJ2-3, the V gene TRBV4-1; possible D gene TRBD1, 5 bases. This CDR3 comprises 16 residues. Deletions cut 1 base from V and 1 base from J, with 12 bases between. In germline, CDR1 is MGHRA, CDR2 YSYEKL. The CDR3 nucleotides are TGCGCCAGCAGCCAAGCAGGGTGGGGTGGCACAGATACGCAGTATTTT. This codes for CASSQAGWGGTDTQYF.

J is TRBJ2-3 and V is TRBV2; no reliable D call. Germline values: CDR1 SNHLY, CDR2 FYNNEI. V was pared by 2 bases and J by 10 bases, with 16 bases between. This CDR3 has 14 amino acids. DNA for the CDR3: TGTGCCAGCAGTGAACGTCGGCCTACCTCCGCGCAGTATTTT. Amino acids: CASSERRPTSAQYF.

V usage is TRBV5-1 and J usage is TRBJ2-1, with D possibly called TRBD1 or TRBD2 (5 bases each). CDR1 is SGHRS, CDR2 YFSETQ, per germline. This CDR3 has 16 residues. V lost 4 bases, J lost 7 bases, and 21 bases lay in between. CDR3 sequence: CASSPKSGTQGNEQFF. The CDR3 nucleotides are TGCGCCAGCAGCCCCAAGTCCGGGACCCAAGGGAATGAGCAGTTCTTC.

V is TRBV4-1 and J is TRBJ2-1; perhaps TRBD1 as D (6 bases). Germline CDR1 is MGHRA and CDR2 is YSYEKL. The CDR3 totals 18 residues. Trimming took off 0 bases at V and 4 bases at J, with 19 bases between the two ends. The CDR3 here is CASSQDLLRRGPYNEQFF. CDR3 DNA sequence: TGCGCCAGCAGCCAAGATCTCCTGCGCAGGGGACCATACAATGAGCAGTTCTTC.

The chain joins TRBV27 to TRBJ2-7, with 9 bases fitting TRBD2. This CDR3 spans 13 amino acids. Unmatched junction bases numbered 0, after V lost 0 bases and J lost 6 bases. Germline values: CDR1 MNHEY, CDR2 SMNVEV (reference sequence). CDR3 nucleotide sequence: TGTGCCAGCAGTTTATCTAGCGGGGGCGAGCAGTACTTC. As protein: CASSLSSGGEQYF.

This chain uses TRBV6-6 with TRBJ2-7; maybe TRBD1 (5 bases). This CDR3 is 16 amino acids long. The V and J ends lost 4 bases and 2 bases respectively, with 18 bases between them. The germline V gene encodes CDR1 MNHNY and CDR2 SVGAGI (reference sequence). The CDR3 coding sequence is TGTGCCAGCAGTTTGCCCCCGGACAAGGGGCCCTACGAGCAGTACTTC. It codes for CASSLPPDKGPYEQYF.

This chain joins TRBV13 and TRBJ2-2, with D tentatively TRBD1 (5 bases). The CDR3 spans 15 residues. CDR1 and CDR2 from the germline V gene are PRHDT and FYEKMQ (reference sequence). Trimming removed 0 bases from V and 7 bases from J, with 12 bases in between. The CDR3 DNA follows: TGTGCCAGCAGCTTAGGAGGGAACAGGAACGGGGAGCTGTTTTTT. Amino acids: CASSLGGNRNGELFF.

This clonotype was counted only a few times. The chain carries TRBV12-3 or TRBV12-4 and TRBJ2-7; a possible D gene is TRBD1 (6 bases). The CDR3 has 12 residues. The V end was cut by 0 bases, the J end by 7 bases, with 7 bases between. This chain's CDR3 is CASSLAQGEQYV. The CDR3 DNA reads TGTGCCAGCAGTTTAGCCCAGGGGGAGCAGTACGTC.

This chain joins TRBV15 and TRBJ2-2; D may be TRBD2 (5 bases). CDR1 LNHNV and CDR2 YYDKDF come from the germline V gene (reference sequence). The CDR3 extends over 17 amino acids. Trimming stripped 3 bases from V and 2 bases from J, with 16 bases between. CDR3 protein: CATSSFEVGVNTGELFF. The CDR3 nucleotides read TGTGCCACCAGCAGTTTCGAGGTGGGAGTAAACACCGGGGAGCTGTTTTTT.

This sequence joins TRBV12-3 or TRBV12-4 and TRBJ1-1; no firm D call. The V end lost 6 bases, the J end lost 5 bases, and 13 bases lay between the germline ends. The length of the CDR3 is 13 residues. CDR3 DNA: TGTGCCAGCAGCCTAAGCGGCCGGACTGAAGCTTTCTTT. Protein: CASSLSGRTEAFF.

J is TRBJ2-1 and V is TRBV4-1; maybe TRBD2 (6 bases). Germline assignment: CDR1 MGHRA and CDR2 YSYEKL. Trimming left V 0 bases short and J 4 bases short, with 22 bases between. The CDR3 spans 19 residues. This chain's CDR3 is CASSQDAFFDSGHYNEQFF. The CDR3, as DNA: TGCGCCAGCAGCCAAGATGCATTCTTTGATAGCGGCCATTACAATGAGCAGTTCTTC.

The CDR3 loop is CASSQDPSGFYEQYV. The CDR3 DNA follows: TGCGCCAGCAGCCAAGATCCTTCCGGGTTCTACGAGCAGTACGTC. The V gene is TRBV4-1, the J gene TRBJ2-7; D remains ambiguous. Per germline, CDR1 MGHRA and CDR2 YSYEKL. The CDR3 extends over 15 amino acids. The V end was cut by 0 bases, the J end by 3 bases, with 12 bases between.

The chain joins TRBV27 to TRBJ1-2; TRBD1 matches 8 bases. J gave up 0 bases and V 6 bases, and 6 bases lay outside the gene matches. Germline V gene lookup returns CDR1 MNHEY and CDR2 SMNVEV (reference sequence). This CDR3 is 15 amino acids long. CDR3 sequence reads: CASRWTGTANYGYTF. The CDR3 nucleotides are TGTGCCAGCAGATGGACAGGGACAGCTAACTATGGCTACACCTTC.

This sequence joins TRBV12-3 or TRBV12-4 and TRBJ2-2; 10 bases line up with TRBD2. J was trimmed by 6 bases and V by 2 bases; bases with no gene match: 3. The CDR3 runs to 15 residues. The CDR3 is CASSLTSGTAGELFF. CDR3 DNA: TGTGCCAGCAGTTTAACTAGCGGGACGGCCGGGGAGCTGTTTTTT.

The chain couples TRBV7-9 to TRBJ2-3; D remains unclear. V was clipped by 6 bases and J by 6 bases, with 7 bases between them. This CDR3 is 11 amino acids long. CDR1 is SEHNR and CDR2 is FQNEAQ in the germline V gene (reference sequence). The DNA for the CDR3 is TGTGCCAGCAGTCGGTCGGATACGCAGTATTTT. It codes for CASSRSDTQYF. Full variable domain (remainder filled in from reference TRBV7-9 and TRBJ2-3): DTGVSQNPRHKITKRGQNVTFRCDPISEHNRLYWYRQTLGQGPEFLTYFQNEAQLEKSRLLSDRFSAERPKGSFSTLEIQRTEQGDSAMYLCASSRSDTQYFGPGTRLTVL.

The chain employs TRBV7-9 and TRBJ1-4, with no clear D. CDR3 length: 10 residues. V was trimmed by 7 bases and J by 8 bases, leaving 5 bases between them. Germline V gives CDR1 SEHNR, CDR2 FQNEAQ (reference sequence). This CDR3 is CASMGEKLFF. CDR3 coding DNA: TGTGCCAGCATGGGGGAAAAACTGTTTTTT.

J is TRBJ2-2 and V is TRBV7-9; tentatively, D is TRBD2 (5 bases). The V gene's germline CDR1 is SEHNR and CDR2 FQNEAQ (reference sequence). Trimming shortened V by 5 bases and J by 4 bases, and 20 bases separated the two germline ends. The CDR3 is made up of 17 amino acids. The CDR3 protein is CASSERGGPTFTGELFF. The CDR3 bases are TGTGCCAGCAGCGAGCGTGGAGGTCCCACTTTCACCGGGGAGCTGTTTTTT.

The chain links TRBV9 to TRBJ2-2, with 10 bases fitting TRBD2. Germline V gene lookup returns CDR1 SGDLS and CDR2 YYNGEE. This CDR3 spans 18 amino acids. The V segment lost 0 bases and the J segment 1 base; nucleotides outside the gene matches: 6. CDR3 sequence: CASSVVPAGGLNTGELFF. CDR3 nucleotides: TGTGCCAGCAGCGTAGTACCAGCGGGGGGGCTGAACACCGGGGAGCTGTTTTTT.

This chain joins TRBV19 and TRBJ2-3; D ambiguous. Germline V gene sequence: CDR1 LNHDA, CDR2 SQIVND (reference sequence). V was shortened by 0 bases and J by 1 base, with 17 bases between the two germline ends. The CDR3 length is 18 residues. The CDR3 bases are TGTGCCAGTAGTATAGAGACGGACGTCCTACCTGGCACAGATACGCAGTATTTT. Amino acids: CASSIETDVLPGTDTQYF.

The V call is TRBV27, the J call TRBJ2-7; D not resolved. The germline CDR1 and CDR2 sequences are MNHEY and SMNVEV (reference sequence). This CDR3 comprises 14 residues. V lost 2 bases to trimming and J lost 5 bases, with 13 bases between them. CDR3 loop: CASSLVGYRDEQYV. DNA for the CDR3: TGTGCCAGCAGTTTAGTGGGGTACCGGGACGAGCAGTACGTC.

CDR3 amino acids: CASRDPPNTEAFF. The DNA for the CDR3 is TGTGCCAGCAGAGATCCCCCGAACACTGAAGCTTTCTTT. The rearrangement uses TRBV28 and TRBJ1-1; D is ambiguous. This CDR3 is built from 13 residues. CDR1 MDHEN and CDR2 SYDVKM come from the germline V gene. V dropped 6 bases and J dropped 1 base, with 9 bases sitting between them.

The CDR3 region has the DNA TGTGCCAGCAGTCCAGACATGAAGGTCACTGAAGCTTTCTTT. This sequence encodes CASSPDMKVTEAFF. The gene calls are TRBV6-5 and TRBJ1-1; D call uncertain. V was cut by 5 bases and J by 4 bases, with 14 bases left in between. The CDR3 covers 14 residues. The germline CDR1 and CDR2 sequences are MNHEY and SVGAGI.